The clone carrying this TCR beta chain has a handful of counts. The target antigen is unknown. The germline CDR1 and CDR2 sequences are MNHEY and SVGEGT. This CDR3 region has 16 residues. Trimming pared 1 base from V and 4 bases from J, leaving 14 bases between. The 5'RACE method, run with constant-segment primers, produced TCR alpha and TCR beta cDNA libraries (carrying sample barcodes and UMIs). A single record per CDR3 protein comes from TCRdb applying MiXCR to the 5' RACE reads. The data contain some 290,000 distinct CDR3 sequences, 16% of them singletons. This sample was included in a study of T-cell memory formation after mild COVID-19. Regarding the study as a whole: Pre-infection memory already had some responding clones, implying cross-reactive memory joined. From day 15 to 85, contracting clones were balanced between CD4 and CD8, whereas later expanders leaned toward CD4+.

Sequenced sample: PBMCs or a T cell subset sorted from them (not recorded which). The receptor comes from a man aged 18-30 years who had mild COVID-19 (a few samples of this study predate the infection). Cell type and time point are not known. V usage is TRBV6-2 or TRBV6-3 and J usage is TRBJ1-5; D gene unclear. The CDR3 protein is CASSYLSPGPNQPQHF. The DNA of the CDR3 is TGTGCCAGCAGTTACTTGTCCCCAGGCCCAAATCAGCCCCAGCATTTT.